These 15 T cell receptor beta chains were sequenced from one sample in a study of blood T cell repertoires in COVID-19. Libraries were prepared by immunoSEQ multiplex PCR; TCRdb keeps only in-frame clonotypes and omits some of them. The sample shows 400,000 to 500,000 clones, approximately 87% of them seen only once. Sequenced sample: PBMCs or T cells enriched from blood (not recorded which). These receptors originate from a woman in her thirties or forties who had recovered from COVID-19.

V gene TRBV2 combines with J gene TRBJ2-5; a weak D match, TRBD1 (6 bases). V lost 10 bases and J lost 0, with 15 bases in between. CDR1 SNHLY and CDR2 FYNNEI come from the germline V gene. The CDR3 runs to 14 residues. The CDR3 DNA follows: TGTGCCACTAAGGACAGTAGAGACCAAGAGACCCAGTACTTC. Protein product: CATKDSRDQETQYF.

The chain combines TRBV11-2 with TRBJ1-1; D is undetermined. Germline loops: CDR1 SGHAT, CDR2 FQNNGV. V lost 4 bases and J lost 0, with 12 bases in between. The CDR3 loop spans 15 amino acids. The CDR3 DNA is TGTGCCAGCAGCTGGGGAGTGTTCATGAACACTGAAGCTTTCTTT. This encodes CASSWGVFMNTEAFF.

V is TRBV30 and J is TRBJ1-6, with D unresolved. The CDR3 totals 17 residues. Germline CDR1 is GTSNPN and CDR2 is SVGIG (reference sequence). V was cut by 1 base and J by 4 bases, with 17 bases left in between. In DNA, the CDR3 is TGTGCCTGGAGTGAACCGAGGGTCAATCGGTATAATTCACCCCTCCACTTT. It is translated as CAWSEPRVNRYNSPLHF.

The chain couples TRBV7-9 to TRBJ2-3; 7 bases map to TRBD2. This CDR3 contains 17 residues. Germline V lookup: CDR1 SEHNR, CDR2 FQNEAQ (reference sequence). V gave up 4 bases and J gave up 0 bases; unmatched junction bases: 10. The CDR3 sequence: CASSWGGETTSTDTQYF. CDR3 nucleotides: TGTGCCAGCAGCTGGGGGGGGGAGACCACTAGCACAGATACGCAGTATTTT.

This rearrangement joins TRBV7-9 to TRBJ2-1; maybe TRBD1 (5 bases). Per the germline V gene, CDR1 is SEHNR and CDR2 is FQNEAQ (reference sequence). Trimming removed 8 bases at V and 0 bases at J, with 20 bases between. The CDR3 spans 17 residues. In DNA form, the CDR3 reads TGTGCCAGCGACTGGCAGGGCTACCTAAGCTCCTACAATGAGCAGTTCTTC. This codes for CASDWQGYLSSYNEQFF.

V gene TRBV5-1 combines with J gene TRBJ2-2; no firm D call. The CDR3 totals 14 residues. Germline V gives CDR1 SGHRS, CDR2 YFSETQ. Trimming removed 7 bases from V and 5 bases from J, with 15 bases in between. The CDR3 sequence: CASFPGRSTGELFF. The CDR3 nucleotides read TGCGCCAGCTTCCCGGGTAGGAGTACCGGGGAGCTGTTTTTT.

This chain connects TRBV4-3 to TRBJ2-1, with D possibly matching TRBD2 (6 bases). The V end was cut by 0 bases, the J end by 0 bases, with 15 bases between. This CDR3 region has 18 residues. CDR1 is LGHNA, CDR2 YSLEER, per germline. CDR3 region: CASSQDSGTDSSYNEQFF. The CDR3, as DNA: TGCGCCAGCAGCCAAGATTCCGGGACTGATTCCTCCTACAATGAGCAGTTCTTC.

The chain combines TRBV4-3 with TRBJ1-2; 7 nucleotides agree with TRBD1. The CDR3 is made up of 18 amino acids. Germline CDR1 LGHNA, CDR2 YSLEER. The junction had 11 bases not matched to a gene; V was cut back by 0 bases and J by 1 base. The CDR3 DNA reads TGCGCCAGCAGCCAAGATCAGACAGGGAATTTGGGTAACTATGGCTACACCTTC. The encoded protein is CASSQDQTGNLGNYGYTF.

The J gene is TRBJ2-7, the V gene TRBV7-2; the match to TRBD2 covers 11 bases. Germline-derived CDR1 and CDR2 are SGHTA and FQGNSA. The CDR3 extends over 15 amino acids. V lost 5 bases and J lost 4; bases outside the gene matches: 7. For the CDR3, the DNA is TGTGCCAGCAGCACTACTAGCGGGAGAGCTTACGAGCAGTACTTC. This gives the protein CASSTTSGRAYEQYF.

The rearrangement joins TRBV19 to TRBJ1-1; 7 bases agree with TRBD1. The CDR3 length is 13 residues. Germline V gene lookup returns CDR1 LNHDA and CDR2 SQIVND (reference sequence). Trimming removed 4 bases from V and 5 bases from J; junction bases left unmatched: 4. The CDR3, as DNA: TGTGCCAGTAGTAAGGGGGCCTGGACTGAAGCTTTCTTT. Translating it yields CASSKGAWTEAFF.

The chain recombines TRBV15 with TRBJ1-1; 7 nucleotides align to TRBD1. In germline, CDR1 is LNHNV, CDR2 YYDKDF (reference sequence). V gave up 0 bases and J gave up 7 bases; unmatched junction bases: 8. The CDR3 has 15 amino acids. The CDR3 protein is CATSRDRGGGSEAFF. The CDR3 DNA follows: TGTGCCACCAGCAGAGATCGAGGAGGGGGCAGTGAAGCTTTCTTT.

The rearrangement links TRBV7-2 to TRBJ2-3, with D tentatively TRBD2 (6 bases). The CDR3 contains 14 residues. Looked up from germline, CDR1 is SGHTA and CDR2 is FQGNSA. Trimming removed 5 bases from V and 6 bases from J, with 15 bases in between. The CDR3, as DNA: TGTGCCAGCAGCCCGACTAGAGGACGGGATACGCAGTATTTT. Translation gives CASSPTRGRDTQYF. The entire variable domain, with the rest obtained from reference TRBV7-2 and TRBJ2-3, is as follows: GAGVSQSPSNKVTEKGKDVELRCDPISGHTALYWYRQSLGQGLEFLIYFQGNSAPDKSGLPSDRFSAERTGGSVSTLTIQRTQQEDSAVYLCASSPTRGRDTQYFGPGTRLTVL.

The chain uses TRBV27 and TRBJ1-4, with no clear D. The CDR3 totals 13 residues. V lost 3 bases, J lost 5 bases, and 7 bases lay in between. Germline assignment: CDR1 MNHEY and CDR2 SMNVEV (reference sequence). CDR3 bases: TGTGCCAGCAGTTTTTACGCGAATGAAAAACTGTTTTTT. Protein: CASSFYANEKLFF.

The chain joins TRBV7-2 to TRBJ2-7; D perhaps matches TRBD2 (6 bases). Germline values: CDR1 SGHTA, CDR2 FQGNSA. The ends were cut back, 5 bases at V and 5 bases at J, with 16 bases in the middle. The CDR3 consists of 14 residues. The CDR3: CASSKKGLWDEQYF. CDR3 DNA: TGTGCCAGCAGCAAGAAGGGACTTTGGGACGAGCAGTACTTC.

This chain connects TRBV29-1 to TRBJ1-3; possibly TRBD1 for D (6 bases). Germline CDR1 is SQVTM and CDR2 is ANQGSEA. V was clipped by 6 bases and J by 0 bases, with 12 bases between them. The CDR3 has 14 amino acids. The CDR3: CSVAGEYSGNTIYF. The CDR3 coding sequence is TGCAGCGTCGCAGGGGAGTACTCTGGAAACACCATATATTTT.